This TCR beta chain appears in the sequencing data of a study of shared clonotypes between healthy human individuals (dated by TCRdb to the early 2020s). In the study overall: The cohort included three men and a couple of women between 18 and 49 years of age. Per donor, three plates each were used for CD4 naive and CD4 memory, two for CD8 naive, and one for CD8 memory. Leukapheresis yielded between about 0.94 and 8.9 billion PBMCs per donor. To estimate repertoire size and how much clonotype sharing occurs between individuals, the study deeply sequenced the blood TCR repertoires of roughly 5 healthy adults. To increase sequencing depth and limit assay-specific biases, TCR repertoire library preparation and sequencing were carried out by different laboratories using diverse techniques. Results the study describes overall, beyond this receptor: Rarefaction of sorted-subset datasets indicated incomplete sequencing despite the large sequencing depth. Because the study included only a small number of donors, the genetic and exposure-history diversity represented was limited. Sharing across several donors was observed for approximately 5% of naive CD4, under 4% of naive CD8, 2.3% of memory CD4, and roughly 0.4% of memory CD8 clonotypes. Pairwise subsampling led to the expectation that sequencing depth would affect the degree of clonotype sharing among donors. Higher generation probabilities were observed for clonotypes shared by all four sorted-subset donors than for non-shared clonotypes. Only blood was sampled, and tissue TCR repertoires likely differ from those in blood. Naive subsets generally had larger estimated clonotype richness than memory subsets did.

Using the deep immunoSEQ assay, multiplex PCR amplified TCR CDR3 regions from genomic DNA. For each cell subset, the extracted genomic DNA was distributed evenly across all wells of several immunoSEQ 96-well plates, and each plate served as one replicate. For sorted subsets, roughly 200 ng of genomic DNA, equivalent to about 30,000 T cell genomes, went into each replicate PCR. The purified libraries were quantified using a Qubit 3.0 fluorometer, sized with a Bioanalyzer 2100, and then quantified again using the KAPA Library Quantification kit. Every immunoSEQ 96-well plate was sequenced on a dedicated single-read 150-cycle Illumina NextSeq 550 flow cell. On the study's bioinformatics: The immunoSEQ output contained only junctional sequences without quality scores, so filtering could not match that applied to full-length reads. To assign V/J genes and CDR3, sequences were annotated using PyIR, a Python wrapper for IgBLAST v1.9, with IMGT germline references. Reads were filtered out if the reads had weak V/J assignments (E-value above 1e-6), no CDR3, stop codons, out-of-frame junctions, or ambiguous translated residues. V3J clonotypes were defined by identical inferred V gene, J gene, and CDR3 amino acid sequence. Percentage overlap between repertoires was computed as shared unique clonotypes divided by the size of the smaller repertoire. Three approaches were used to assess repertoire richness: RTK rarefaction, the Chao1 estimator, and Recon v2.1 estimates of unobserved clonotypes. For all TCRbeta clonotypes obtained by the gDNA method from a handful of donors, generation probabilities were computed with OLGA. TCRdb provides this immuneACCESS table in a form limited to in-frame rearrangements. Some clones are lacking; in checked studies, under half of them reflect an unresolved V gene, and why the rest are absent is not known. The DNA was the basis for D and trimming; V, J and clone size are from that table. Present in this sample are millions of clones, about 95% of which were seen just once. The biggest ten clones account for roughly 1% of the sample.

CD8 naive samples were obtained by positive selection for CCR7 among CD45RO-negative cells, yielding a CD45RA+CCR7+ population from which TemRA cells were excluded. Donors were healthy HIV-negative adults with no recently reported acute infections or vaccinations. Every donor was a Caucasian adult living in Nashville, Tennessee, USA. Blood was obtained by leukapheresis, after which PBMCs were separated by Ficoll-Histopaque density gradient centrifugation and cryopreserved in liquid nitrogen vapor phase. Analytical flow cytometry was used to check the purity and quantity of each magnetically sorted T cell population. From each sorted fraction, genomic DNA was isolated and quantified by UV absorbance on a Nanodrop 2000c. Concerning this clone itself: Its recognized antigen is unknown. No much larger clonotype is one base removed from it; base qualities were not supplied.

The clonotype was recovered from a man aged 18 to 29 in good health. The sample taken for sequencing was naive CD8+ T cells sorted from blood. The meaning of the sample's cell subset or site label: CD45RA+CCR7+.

The sequence in DNA is TGCAGGGGGGCCAGCACCGGGGAGCTGTTTTTT. Translated, it reads CRGASTGELFF. The chain employs TRBV20-1 and TRBJ2-2, with TRBD1 tentatively as D gene (6 bases match). The CDR3, cysteine through phenylalanine, is 11 amino acids long. Only CDR3 DNA remains: 33 bases, in frame from the first base. The germline V gene (reference sequence) yields DFQATT for CDR1 and SNEGSKA for CDR2.